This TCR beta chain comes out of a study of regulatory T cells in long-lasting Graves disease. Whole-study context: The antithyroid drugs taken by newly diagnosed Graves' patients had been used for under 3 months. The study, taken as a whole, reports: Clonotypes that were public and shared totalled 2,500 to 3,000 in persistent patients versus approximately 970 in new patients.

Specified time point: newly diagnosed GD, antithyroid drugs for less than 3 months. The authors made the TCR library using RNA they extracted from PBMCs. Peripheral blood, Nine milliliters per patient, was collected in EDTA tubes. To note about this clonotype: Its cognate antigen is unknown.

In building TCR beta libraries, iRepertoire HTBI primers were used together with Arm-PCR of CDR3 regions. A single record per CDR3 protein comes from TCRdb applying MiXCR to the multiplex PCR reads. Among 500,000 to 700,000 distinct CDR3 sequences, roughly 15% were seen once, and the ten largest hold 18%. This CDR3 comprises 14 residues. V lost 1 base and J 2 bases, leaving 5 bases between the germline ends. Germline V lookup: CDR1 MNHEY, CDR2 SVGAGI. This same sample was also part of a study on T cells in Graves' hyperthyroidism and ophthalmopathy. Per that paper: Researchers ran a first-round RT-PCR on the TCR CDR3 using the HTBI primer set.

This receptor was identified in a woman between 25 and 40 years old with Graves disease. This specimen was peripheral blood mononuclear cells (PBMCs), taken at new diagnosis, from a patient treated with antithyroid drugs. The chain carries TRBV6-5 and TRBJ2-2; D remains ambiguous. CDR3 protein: CASSYWQNTGELFF. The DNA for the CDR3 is TGTGCCAGCAGTTACTGGCAAAACACCGGGGAGCTGTTTTTT.